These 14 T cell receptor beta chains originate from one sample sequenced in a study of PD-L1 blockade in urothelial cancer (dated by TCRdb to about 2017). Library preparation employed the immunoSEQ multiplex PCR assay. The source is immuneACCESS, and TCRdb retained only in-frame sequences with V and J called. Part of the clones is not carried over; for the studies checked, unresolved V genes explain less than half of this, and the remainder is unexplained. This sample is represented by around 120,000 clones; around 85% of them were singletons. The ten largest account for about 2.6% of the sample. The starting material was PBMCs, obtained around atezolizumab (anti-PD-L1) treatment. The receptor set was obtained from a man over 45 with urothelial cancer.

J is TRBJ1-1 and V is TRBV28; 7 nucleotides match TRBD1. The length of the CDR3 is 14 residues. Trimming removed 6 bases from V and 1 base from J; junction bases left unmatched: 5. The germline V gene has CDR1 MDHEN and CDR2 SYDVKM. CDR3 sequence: CASRVTGRNTEAFF. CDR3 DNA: TGTGCCAGCAGGGTGACAGGGAGGAACACTGAAGCTTTCTTT. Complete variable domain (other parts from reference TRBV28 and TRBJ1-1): DVKVTQSSRYLVKRTGEKVFLECVQDMDHENMFWYRQDPGLGLRLIYFSYDVKMKEKGDIPEGYSVSREKKERFSLILESASTNQTSMYLCASRVTGRNTEAFFGQGTRLTVV.

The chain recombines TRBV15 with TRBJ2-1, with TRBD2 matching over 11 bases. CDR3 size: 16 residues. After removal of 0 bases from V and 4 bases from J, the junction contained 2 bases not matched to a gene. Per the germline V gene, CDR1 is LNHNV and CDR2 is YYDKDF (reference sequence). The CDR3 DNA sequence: TGTGCCACCAGCAGAGATGCTAGCGGGAGGTACAATGAGCAGTTCTTC. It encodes CATSRDASGRYNEQFF. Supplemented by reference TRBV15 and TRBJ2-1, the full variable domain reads DAMVIQNPRYQVTQFGKPVTLSCSQTLNHNVMYWYQQKSSQAPKLLFHYYDKDFNNEADTPDNFQSRRPNTSFCFLDIRSPGLGDTAMYLCATSRDASGRYNEQFFGPGTRLTVL.

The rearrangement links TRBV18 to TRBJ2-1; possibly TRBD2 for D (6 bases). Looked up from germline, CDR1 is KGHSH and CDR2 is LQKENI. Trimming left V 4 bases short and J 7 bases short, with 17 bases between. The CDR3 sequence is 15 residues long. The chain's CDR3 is CASSRSETSYNEQFF. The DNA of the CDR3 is TGTGCCAGCTCACGCTCCGAGACTAGTTATAATGAGCAGTTCTTC.

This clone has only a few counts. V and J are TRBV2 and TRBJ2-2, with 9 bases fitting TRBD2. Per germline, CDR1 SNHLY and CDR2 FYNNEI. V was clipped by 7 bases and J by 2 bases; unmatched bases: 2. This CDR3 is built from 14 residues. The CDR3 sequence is CASMGLANTGELFF. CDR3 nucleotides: TGTGCCAGCATGGGACTAGCAAACACCGGGGAGCTGTTTTTT.

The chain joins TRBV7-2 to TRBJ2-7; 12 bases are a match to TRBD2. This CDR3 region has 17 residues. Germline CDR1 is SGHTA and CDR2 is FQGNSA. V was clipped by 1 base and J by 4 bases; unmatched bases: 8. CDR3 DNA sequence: TGTGCCAGCAGCTTAGTAGCTCGGACTAGCGGGGCTTACGAGCAGTACTTC. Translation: CASSLVARTSGAYEQYF.

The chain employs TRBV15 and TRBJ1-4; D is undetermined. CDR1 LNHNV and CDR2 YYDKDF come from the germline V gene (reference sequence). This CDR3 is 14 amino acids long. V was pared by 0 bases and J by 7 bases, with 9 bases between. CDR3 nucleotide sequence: TGTGCCACCAGCAGAGATCGGGGTTTTGAAAAACTGTTTTTT. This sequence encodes CATSRDRGFEKLFF.

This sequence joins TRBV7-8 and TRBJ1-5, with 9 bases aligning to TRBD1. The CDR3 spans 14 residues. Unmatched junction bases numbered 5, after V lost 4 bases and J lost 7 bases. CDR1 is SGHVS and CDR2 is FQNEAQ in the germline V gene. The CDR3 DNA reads TGTGCCAGCAGCTCGACAGGGGGTAACCAGCCCCAGCATTTT. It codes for CASSSTGGNQPQHF.

CDR3 sequence: CATSRAGAGGYTF. CDR3 bases: TGTGCCACCAGCAGAGCAGGGGCCGGTGGCTACACCTTC. The rearrangement links TRBV15 to TRBJ1-2, with D possibly TRBD1 on 6 matching bases. Germline V gives CDR1 LNHNV, CDR2 YYDKDF (reference sequence). The CDR3 is 13 amino acids. Trimming removed 1 base at V and 7 bases at J, with 10 bases between. The whole variable domain, filled in from reference TRBV15 and TRBJ1-2, reads DAMVIQNPRYQVTQFGKPVTLSCSQTLNHNVMYWYQQKSSQAPKLLFHYYDKDFNNEADTPDNFQSRRPNTSFCFLDIRSPGLGDTAMYLCATSRAGAGGYTFGSGTRLTVV.

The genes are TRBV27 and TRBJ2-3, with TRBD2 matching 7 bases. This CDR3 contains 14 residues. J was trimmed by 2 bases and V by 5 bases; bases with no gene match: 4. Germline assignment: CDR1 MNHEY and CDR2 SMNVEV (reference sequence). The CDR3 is CASSTRDYTDTQYF. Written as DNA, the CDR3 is TGTGCCAGCAGTACGCGGGACTACACAGATACGCAGTATTTT.

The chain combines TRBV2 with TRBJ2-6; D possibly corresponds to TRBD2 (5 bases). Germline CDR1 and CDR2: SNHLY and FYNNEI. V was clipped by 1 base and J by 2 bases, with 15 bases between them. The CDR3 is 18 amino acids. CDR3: CASSEVAIRAAGANVLTF. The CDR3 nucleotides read TGTGCCAGCAGTGAAGTGGCGATCAGAGCGGCTGGGGCCAACGTCCTGACTTTC.

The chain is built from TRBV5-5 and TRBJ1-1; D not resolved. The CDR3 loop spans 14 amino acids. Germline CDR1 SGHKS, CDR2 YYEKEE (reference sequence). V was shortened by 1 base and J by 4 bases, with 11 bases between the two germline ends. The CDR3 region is CASSLYRTGTEAFF. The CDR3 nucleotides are TGTGCCAGCAGCTTGTATAGAACGGGCACTGAAGCTTTCTTT.

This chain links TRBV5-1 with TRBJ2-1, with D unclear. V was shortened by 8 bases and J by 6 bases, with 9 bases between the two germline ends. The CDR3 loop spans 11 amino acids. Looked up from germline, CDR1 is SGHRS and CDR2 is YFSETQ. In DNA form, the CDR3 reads TGCGCCAGTAGACGAGGCAATGAGCAGTTCTTC. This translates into CASRRGNEQFF.

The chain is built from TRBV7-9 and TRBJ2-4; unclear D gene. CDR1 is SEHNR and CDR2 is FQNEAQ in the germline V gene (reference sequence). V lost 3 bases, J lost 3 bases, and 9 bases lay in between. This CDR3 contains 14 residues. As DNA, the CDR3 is TGTGCCAGCAGCTTTGGTCGAGGCAAAAACATTCAGTACTTC. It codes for CASSFGRGKNIQYF.

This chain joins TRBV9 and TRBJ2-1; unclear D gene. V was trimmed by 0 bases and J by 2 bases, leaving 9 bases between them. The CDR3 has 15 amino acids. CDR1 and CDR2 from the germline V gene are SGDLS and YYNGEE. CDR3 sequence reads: CASSVAHGTYNEQFF. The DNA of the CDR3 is TGTGCCAGCAGCGTAGCCCACGGTACCTACAATGAGCAGTTCTTC. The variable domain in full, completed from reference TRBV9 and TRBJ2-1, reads DSGVTQTPKHLITATGQRVTLRCSPRSGDLSVYWYQQSLDQGLQFLIQYYNGEERAKGNILERFSAQQFPDLHSELNLSSLELGDSALYFCASSVAHGTYNEQFFGPGTRLTVL.